This entry lists 26 T cell receptor beta chains sequenced from one sample in a study of T cell responses to AZD1222 COVID-19 vaccine. Assay used: immunoSEQ multiplex PCR; TCRdb lists only in-frame clones, some missing. In the table there are more than 150,000 clones, about 86% of which are singletons. The specimen was peripheral blood, collected on day 0 of AZD1222 vaccination. These receptors were taken from an adult in good health.

V gene TRBV28 combines with J gene TRBJ1-3; D is undetermined. The V and J ends lost 5 bases and 4 bases respectively, with 6 bases between them. The CDR3 runs to 12 residues. The V gene's germline CDR1 is MDHEN and CDR2 SYDVKM. CDR3 in DNA: TGTGCCAGCAGTCGCCCAGGAAACACCATATATTTT. Amino acids: CASSRPGNTIYF.

The CDR3 region is CAGPTYPEKLFF. The DNA of the CDR3 is TGTGCCGGTCCGACTTATCCTGAAAAACTGTTTTTT. The V gene is TRBV21-1, the J gene TRBJ1-4. TRBV21-1 is classified as a pseudogene. The CDR3 is 12 residues long.

V is TRBV19 and J is TRBJ1-5; 8 nucleotides align to TRBD1. V shed 5 bases and J 7 bases; nucleotides not matched to a gene: 4. CDR1 and CDR2 from the germline V gene are LNHDA and SQIVND (reference sequence). The CDR3 sequence is 13 residues long. The CDR3 loop reads CASSAGQGQPQHF. In DNA, the CDR3 is TGTGCCAGTAGTGCCGGACAGGGCCAGCCCCAGCATTTT.

This chain links TRBV27 with TRBJ2-1; TRBD2 aligns across 7 bases. Germline lookup yields CDR1 MNHEY and CDR2 SMNVEV (reference sequence). Trimming took 4 bases from V and 3 from J; bases not matched to a gene: 9. The CDR3 runs 16 residues. CDR3 sequence reads: CASSSPGGRGYNEQFF. In DNA form, the CDR3 reads TGTGCCAGCAGTTCCCCCGGCGGGAGAGGCTACAATGAGCAGTTCTTC.

The V call is TRBV6-4, the J call TRBJ2-3; 8 positions agree with TRBD2. The V and J ends lost 3 bases and 1 base, in that order; junction bases with no gene match: 0. The V gene's germline CDR1 is MRHNA and CDR2 SNTAGT. The CDR3 length is 14 residues. The CDR3 DNA reads as TGTGCCAGCAGTGAGCGGGGGGGCACAGATACGCAGTATTTT. This translates into CASSERGGTDTQYF.

The chain employs TRBV7-2 and TRBJ1-1; 7 nucleotides align to TRBD1. Trimming cost V 5 bases and J 4 bases; bases outside gene matches: 7. From germline, CDR1 is SGHTA and CDR2 FQGNSA. This CDR3 is built from 14 residues. CDR3 amino acids: CASSPSAGGTEAFF. The CDR3 nucleotides read TGTGCCAGCAGCCCCTCGGCAGGGGGCACTGAAGCTTTCTTT.

V gene TRBV20-1 combines with J gene TRBJ1-1; D is perhaps TRBD1 (5 bases). Germline V gene data show CDR1 as DFQATT and CDR2 as SNEGSKA (reference sequence). V lost 3 bases to trimming and J lost 5 bases, with 16 bases between them. The CDR3 is made up of 14 amino acids. The CDR3 loop is CSASLAGGVTEAFF. The CDR3, as DNA: TGCAGTGCTAGTCTTGCGGGGGGAGTAACTGAAGCTTTCTTT.

The chain links TRBV2 to TRBJ1-2, with a tentative D call TRBD1 (5 bases). Germline V gene sequence: CDR1 SNHLY, CDR2 FYNNEI. V lost 3 bases and J 6 bases, leaving 14 bases between the germline ends. The CDR3 runs 14 residues. The CDR3 coding sequence is TGTGCCAGCAGTGAGGACAACCCAGCAAATGGCTACACCTTC. Protein product: CASSEDNPANGYTF. The full variable domain, rest sourced from reference TRBV2 and TRBJ1-2, is EPEVTQTPSHQVTQMGQEVILRCVPISNHLYFYWYRQILGQKVEFLVSFYNNEISEKSEIFDDQFSVERPDGSNFTLKIRSTKLEDSAMYFCASSEDNPANGYTFGSGTRLTVV.

This clone was observed a single time. The chain is built from TRBV5-6 and TRBJ2-7; TRBD1 matches 8 bases. The CDR3 length is 13 residues. The germline CDR1 and CDR2 sequences are SGHDT and YYEEEE. Trimming at V came to 5 bases and at J to 3 bases, leaving 4 bases not matched to a gene. The CDR3 DNA reads as TGTGCCAGCAGTACAACAGGGGGCTACGAGCAGTACTTC. Its translation: CASSTTGGYEQYF. The full variable domain, its missing parts supplied by reference TRBV5-6 and TRBJ2-7, is DAGVTQSPTHLIKTRGQQVTLRCSPKSGHDTVSWYQQALGQGPQFIFQYYEEEERQRGNFPDRFSGHQFPNYSSELNVNALLLGDSALYLCASSTTGGYEQYFGPGTRLTVT.

This rearrangement joins TRBV19 to TRBJ2-2; 9 nucleotides line up with TRBD1. This CDR3 is built from 17 residues. Germline CDR1 and CDR2: LNHDA and SQIVND (reference sequence). Trimming at V came to 5 bases and at J to 0 bases, leaving 7 bases not matched to a gene. CDR3 DNA: TGTGCCAGTAGTTTGGAGGACAGGGGAGCGAACACCGGGGAGCTGTTTTTT. Translation gives CASSLEDRGANTGELFF.

This clone showed up just a few times. This chain links TRBV30 with TRBJ1-5; D remains unclear. The CDR3 sequence is 14 residues long. V gave up 1 base and J gave up 7 bases, with 14 bases separating them. Looked up from germline, CDR1 is GTSNPN and CDR2 is SVGIG (reference sequence). CDR3 nucleotides: TGTGCCTGGAGTGGGGGAGAAGCGGGCCAGCCCCAGCATTTT. As protein: CAWSGGEAGQPQHF.

The J gene is TRBJ2-7, the V gene TRBV3-1 (or the pseudogene TRBV3-2); 9 bases map to TRBD2. From germline, CDR1 is LGHDT and CDR2 YNNKEL (reference sequence). The CDR3 has 16 amino acids. With 4 bases clipped from V and 3 bases from J, the junction kept 10 bases outside the gene matches. In nucleotides, the CDR3 is TGTGCCAGCAGCCCTCCGCGGGGGGGGGCGAGCTACGAGCAGTACTTC. Protein: CASSPPRGGASYEQYF.

As concerns this clone: The same CDR3 also results from other DNA sequences found in this sample. The chain links TRBV30 to TRBJ1-5; unclear D gene. The CDR3 extends over 13 amino acids. Trimming took off 0 bases at V and 4 bases at J, with 7 bases between the two ends. CDR1 is GTSNPN and CDR2 is SVGIG in the germline V gene (reference sequence). The CDR3: CAWSVQGNQPQHF. In nucleotides, the CDR3 is TGTGCCTGGAGTGTACAAGGGAATCAGCCCCAGCATTTT. Looking up the rest from reference TRBV30 and TRBJ1-5 gives the full variable domain: SQTIHQWPATLVQPVGSPLSLECTVEGTSNPNLYWYRQAAGRGLQLLFYSVGIGQISSEVPQNLSASRPQDRQFILSSKKLLLSDSGFYLCAWSVQGNQPQHFGDGTRLSIL.

This chain links TRBV30 with TRBJ1-1; 7 bases fit TRBD1. Germline V gene lookup returns CDR1 GTSNPN and CDR2 SVGIG (reference sequence). The CDR3 is 12 residues long. Trimming removed 5 bases from V and 1 base from J; junction bases left unmatched: 1. Written as DNA, the CDR3 is TGTGCCTGGGACAGGGCGAACACTGAAGCTTTCTTT. Its protein product is CAWDRANTEAFF. The full variable domain, completed using reference TRBV30 and TRBJ1-1, is SQTIHQWPATLVQPVGSPLSLECTVEGTSNPNLYWYRQAAGRGLQLLFYSVGIGQISSEVPQNLSASRPQDRQFILSSKKLLLSDSGFYLCAWDRANTEAFFGQGTRLTVV.

The chain links TRBV2 to TRBJ1-5; D is perhaps TRBD1 (6 bases). Trimming took off 1 base at V and 7 bases at J, with 14 bases between the two ends. This CDR3 is built from 15 residues. CDR1 is SNHLY and CDR2 is FYNNEI in the germline V gene. Here the CDR3 DNA reads TGTGCCAGCAGTGAAGAGGGGGGGCTCAGGCAGCCCCAGCATTTT. Its translation is CASSEEGGLRQPQHF.

The chain is built from TRBV23-1 and TRBJ1-1; D is unresolved. TRBV23-1 counts as an open reading frame of uncertain function. The CDR3 is made up of 13 amino acids. The V and J ends lost 8 bases and 2 bases respectively, with 12 bases between them. CDR3 nucleotide sequence: TGCGCCAGCGGGCGGGTTTTAAACACTGAAGCTTTCTTT. This sequence encodes CASGRVLNTEAFF.

The CDR3 nucleotides read TGTGCCTGGAGTGTAGTCCGGGTAGTAACAGGGGCCTACGAGCAGTACTTC. Its protein is CAWSVVRVVTGAYEQYF. This sequence joins TRBV30 and TRBJ2-7; 7 bases align to TRBD1. The CDR3 sequence is 17 residues long. Germline CDR1 and CDR2: GTSNPN and SVGIG (reference sequence). The V segment lost 0 bases and the J segment 2 bases; nucleotides outside the gene matches: 13.

The gene calls are TRBV7-9 and TRBJ1-3, with D maybe TRBD1 (5 bases). Trimming pared 4 bases from V and 10 bases from J, leaving 17 bases between. The CDR3 totals 14 residues. Per germline, CDR1 SEHNR and CDR2 FQNEAQ (reference sequence). The CDR3 sequence: CASSSPLGRETIYF. The CDR3 DNA reads as TGTGCCAGCAGCTCGCCTTTGGGACGGGAGACCATATATTTT.

V is TRBV7-8 and J is TRBJ1-2; TRBD1 matches 8 bases. Per germline, CDR1 SGHVS and CDR2 FQNEAQ. V lost 3 bases and J lost 6; bases outside the gene matches: 3. This CDR3 region has 13 residues. Here the CDR3 DNA reads TGTGCCAGCAGCTTCAACAGGGGGGATGGCTACACCTTC. Protein sequence: CASSFNRGDGYTF.

V is TRBV6-5 and J is TRBJ2-7; the match to TRBD1 covers 9 bases. The germline CDR1 and CDR2 sequences are MNHEY and SVGAGI. The CDR3 covers 14 residues. J lost 5 bases, V lost 5 bases, and 7 bases had no gene match. CDR3 in DNA: TGTGCCAGCAGTCCCTGGACAGGGGCGGACGAGCAGTACTTC. It yields the protein CASSPWTGADEQYF.

This clone came up once. V gene TRBV9 combines with J gene TRBJ1-4; TRBD1 matches 7 bases. V shed 1 base, J shed 8 bases, and the junction held 5 bases outside the gene matches. Germline CDR1 reads SGDLS; CDR2 reads YYNGEE. The CDR3 spans 14 residues. The CDR3 reads CASSVQGVGEKLFF. The CDR3 DNA reads as TGTGCCAGCAGCGTACAGGGGGTAGGGGAAAAACTGTTTTTT.

This clone came up once. This chain connects TRBV10-3 to TRBJ1-6; no clear D gene. CDR1 is ENHRY and CDR2 is SYGVKD in the germline V gene. V lost 0 bases and J 10 bases, leaving 13 bases between the germline ends. CDR3 length: 15 amino acids. The CDR3 bases are TGTGCCATCAGTGAGTCGTCGCCTAACAAATCACCCCTCCACTTT. It encodes CAISESSPNKSPLHF.

The rearrangement uses TRBV28 and TRBJ1-5, with 7 bases aligning to TRBD1. Germline V lookup: CDR1 MDHEN, CDR2 SYDVKM. The CDR3 length is 16 residues. J lost 0 bases, V lost 6 bases, and 8 bases had no gene match. CDR3 bases: TGTGCCAGCAGCCTGGGACAGCTTTATAGCAATCAGCCCCAGCATTTT. Protein sequence: CASSLGQLYSNQPQHF.

The V and J genes are TRBV5-1 and TRBJ2-3; no firm D call. The V end was cut by 4 bases, the J end by 1 base, with 7 bases between. The CDR3 is made up of 13 amino acids. Germline loops: CDR1 SGHRS, CDR2 YFSETQ. CDR3 coding DNA: TGCGCCAGCAGCATCAGCGGCACAGATACGCAGTATTTT. This sequence encodes CASSISGTDTQYF. The variable domain in full, with the rest retrieved from reference TRBV5-1 and TRBJ2-3, is KAGVTQTPRYLIKTRGQQVTLSCSPISGHRSVSWYQQTPGQGLQFLFEYFSETQRNKGNFPGRFSGRQFSNSRSEMNVSTLELGDSALYLCASSISGTDTQYFGPGTRLTVL.

The chain couples TRBV15 to TRBJ2-5, with 14 bases matching TRBD2. V lost 1 base and J lost 1; bases outside the gene matches: 5. Germline CDR1 LNHNV, CDR2 YYDKDF (reference sequence). CDR3 length: 18 amino acids. CDR3 region: CATSRGGTSGGAQETQYF. The CDR3 DNA reads TGTGCCACCAGCAGAGGGGGGACTAGCGGGGGAGCCCAAGAGACCCAGTACTTC.

The chain uses TRBV9 and TRBJ1-5, with 8 bases fitting TRBD1. V shed 3 bases and J 5 bases; nucleotides not matched to a gene: 7. The CDR3 has 15 amino acids. Per germline, CDR1 SGDLS and CDR2 YYNGEE. The CDR3 region is CASSEDGTGYQPQHF. DNA of the CDR3: TGTGCCAGCAGCGAGGACGGGACAGGTTATCAGCCCCAGCATTTT.